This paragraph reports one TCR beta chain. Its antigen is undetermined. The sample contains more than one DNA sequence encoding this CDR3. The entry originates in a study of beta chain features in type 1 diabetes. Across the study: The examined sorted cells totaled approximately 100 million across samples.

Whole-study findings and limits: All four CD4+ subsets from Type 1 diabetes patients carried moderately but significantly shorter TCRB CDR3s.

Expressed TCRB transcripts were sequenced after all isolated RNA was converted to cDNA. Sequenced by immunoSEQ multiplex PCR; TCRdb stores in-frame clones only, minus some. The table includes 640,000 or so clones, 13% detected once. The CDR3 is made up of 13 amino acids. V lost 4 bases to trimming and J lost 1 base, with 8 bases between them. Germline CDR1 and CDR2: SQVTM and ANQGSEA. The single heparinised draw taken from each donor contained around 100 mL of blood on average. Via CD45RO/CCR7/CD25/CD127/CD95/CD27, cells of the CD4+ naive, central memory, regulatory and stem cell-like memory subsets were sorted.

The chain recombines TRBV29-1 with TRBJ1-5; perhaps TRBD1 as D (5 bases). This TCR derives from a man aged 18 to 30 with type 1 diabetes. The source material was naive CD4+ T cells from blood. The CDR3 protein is CSVVGGSNQPQHF. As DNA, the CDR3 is TGCAGCGTTGTTGGGGGGAGCAATCAGCCCCAGCATTTT. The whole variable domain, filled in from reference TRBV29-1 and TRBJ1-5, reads SAVISQKPSRDICQRGTSLTIQCQVDSQVTMMFWYRQQPGQSLTLIATANQGSEATYESGFVIDKFPISRPNLTFSTLTVSNMSPEDSSIYLCSVVGGSNQPQHFGDGTRLSIL.